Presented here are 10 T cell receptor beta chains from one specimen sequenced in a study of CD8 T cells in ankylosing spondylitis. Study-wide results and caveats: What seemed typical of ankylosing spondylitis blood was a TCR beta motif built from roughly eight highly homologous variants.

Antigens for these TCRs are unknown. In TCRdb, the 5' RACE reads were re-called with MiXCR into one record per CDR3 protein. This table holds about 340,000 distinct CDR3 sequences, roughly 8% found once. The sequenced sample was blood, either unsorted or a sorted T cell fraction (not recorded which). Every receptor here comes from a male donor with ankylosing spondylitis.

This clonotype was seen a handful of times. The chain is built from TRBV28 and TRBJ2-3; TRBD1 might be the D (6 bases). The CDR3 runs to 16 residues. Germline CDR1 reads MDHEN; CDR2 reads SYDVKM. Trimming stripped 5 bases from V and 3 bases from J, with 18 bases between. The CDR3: CASSLDSPQGTDTQYF. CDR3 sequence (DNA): TGTGCCAGCAGTCTGGACAGCCCTCAGGGGACAGATACGCAGTATTTT.

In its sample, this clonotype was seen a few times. The CDR3 DNA follows: TGTGCCACCGAAGCCTCGAACACCGGGGAGCTGTTTTTT. Amino acid sequence: CATEASNTGELFF. V usage is TRBV24-1 and J usage is TRBJ2-2; D not resolved. V was clipped by 9 bases and J by 0 bases, with 7 bases between them. The CDR3 spans 13 residues. Germline V lookup: CDR1 KGHDR, CDR2 SFDVKD.

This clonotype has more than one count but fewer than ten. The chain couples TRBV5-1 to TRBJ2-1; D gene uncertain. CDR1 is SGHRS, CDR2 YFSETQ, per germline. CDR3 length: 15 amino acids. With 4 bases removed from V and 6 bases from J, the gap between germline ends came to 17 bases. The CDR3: CASSPLGSDRNEQFF. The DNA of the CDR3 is TGCGCCAGCAGCCCTCTCGGCAGCGATCGCAATGAGCAGTTCTTC.

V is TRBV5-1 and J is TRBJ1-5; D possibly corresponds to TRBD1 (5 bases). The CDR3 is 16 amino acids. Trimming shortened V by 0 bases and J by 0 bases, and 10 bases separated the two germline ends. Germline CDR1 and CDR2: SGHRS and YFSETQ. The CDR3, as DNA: TGCGCCAGCAGCTTGGATGGGGCCCATAGCAATCAGCCCCAGCATTTT. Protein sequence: CASSLDGAHSNQPQHF.

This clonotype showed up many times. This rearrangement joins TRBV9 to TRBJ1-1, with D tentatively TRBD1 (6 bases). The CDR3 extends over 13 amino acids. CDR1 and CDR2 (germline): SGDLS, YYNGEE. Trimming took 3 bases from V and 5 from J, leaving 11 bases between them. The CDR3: CASSAQGGTEAFF. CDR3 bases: TGTGCCAGCAGCGCACAGGGAGGGACTGAAGCTTTCTTT.

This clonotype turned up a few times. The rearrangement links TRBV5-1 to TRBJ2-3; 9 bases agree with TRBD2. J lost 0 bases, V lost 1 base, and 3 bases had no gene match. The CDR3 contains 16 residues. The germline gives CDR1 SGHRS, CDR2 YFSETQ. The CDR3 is CASSLILAGSTDTQYF. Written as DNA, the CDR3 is TGCGCCAGCAGCTTGATTCTAGCGGGAAGCACAGATACGCAGTATTTT. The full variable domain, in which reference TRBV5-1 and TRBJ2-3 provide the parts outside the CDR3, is KAGVTQTPRYLIKTRGQQVTLSCSPISGHRSVSWYQQTPGQGLQFLFEYFSETQRNKGNFPGRFSGRQFSNSRSEMNVSTLELGDSALYLCASSLILAGSTDTQYFGPGTRLTVL.

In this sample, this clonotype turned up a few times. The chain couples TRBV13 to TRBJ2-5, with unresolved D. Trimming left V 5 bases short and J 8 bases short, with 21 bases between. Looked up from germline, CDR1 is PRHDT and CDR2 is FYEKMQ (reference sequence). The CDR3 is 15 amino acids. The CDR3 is CASSPPVGALNTQYF. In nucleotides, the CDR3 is TGTGCCAGCAGCCCTCCGGTAGGCGCCCTCAACACCCAGTACTTC.

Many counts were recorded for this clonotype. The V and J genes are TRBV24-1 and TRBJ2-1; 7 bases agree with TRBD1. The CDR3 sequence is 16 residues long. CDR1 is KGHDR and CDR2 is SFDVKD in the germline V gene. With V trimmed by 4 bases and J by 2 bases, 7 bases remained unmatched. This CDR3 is CATSDPRTGPYNEQFF. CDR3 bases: TGTGCCACCAGTGACCCCCGGACAGGTCCCTACAATGAGCAGTTCTTC.

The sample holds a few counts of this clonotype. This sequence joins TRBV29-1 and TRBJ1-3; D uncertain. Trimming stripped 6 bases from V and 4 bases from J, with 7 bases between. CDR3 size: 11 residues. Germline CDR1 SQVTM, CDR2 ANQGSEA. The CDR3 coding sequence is TGCAGCGTGGGTTTAGGAAACACCATATATTTT. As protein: CSVGLGNTIYF.

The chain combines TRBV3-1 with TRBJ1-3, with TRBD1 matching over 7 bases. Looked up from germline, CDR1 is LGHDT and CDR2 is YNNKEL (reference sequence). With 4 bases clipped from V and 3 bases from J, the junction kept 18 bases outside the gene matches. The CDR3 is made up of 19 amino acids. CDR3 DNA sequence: TGTGCCAGCAGCCGCGGCAGAGACAGGGCTTCGCCTCTTGGAAACACCATATATTTT. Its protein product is CASSRGRDRASPLGNTIYF.